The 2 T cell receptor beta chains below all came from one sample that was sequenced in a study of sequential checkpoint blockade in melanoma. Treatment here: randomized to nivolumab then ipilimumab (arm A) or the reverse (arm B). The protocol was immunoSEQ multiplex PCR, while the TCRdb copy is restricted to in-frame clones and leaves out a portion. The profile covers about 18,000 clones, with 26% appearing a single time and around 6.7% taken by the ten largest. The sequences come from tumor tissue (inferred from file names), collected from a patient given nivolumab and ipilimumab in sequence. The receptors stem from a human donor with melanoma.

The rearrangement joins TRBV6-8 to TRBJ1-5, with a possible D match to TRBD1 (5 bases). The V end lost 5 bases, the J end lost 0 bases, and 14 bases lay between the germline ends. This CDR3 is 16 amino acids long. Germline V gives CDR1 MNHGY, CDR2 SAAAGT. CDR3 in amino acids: CASSDWGENSNQPQHF. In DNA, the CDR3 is TGTGCCAGCAGTGACTGGGGGGAGAATAGCAATCAGCCCCAGCATTTT.

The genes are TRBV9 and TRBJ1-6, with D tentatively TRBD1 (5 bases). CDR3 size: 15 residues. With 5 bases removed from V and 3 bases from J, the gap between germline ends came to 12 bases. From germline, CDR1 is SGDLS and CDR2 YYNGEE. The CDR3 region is CASRKQAHYNSPLHF. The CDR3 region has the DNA TGTGCCAGCAGGAAACAGGCCCACTATAATTCACCCCTCCACTTT.